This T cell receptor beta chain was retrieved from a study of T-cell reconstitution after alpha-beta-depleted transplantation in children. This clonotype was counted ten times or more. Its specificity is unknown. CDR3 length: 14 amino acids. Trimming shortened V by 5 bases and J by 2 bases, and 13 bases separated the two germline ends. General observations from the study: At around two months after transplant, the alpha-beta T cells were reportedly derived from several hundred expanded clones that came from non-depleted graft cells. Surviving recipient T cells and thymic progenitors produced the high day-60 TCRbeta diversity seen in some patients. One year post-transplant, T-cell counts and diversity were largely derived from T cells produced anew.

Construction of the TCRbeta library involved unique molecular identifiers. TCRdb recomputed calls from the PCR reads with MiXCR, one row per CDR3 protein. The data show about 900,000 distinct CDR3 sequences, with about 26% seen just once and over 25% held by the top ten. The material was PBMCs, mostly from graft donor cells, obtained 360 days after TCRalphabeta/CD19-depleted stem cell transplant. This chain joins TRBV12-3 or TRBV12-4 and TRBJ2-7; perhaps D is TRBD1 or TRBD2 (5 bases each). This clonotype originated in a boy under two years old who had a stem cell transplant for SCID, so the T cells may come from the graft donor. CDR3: CASSLAGAAYEQYF. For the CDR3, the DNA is TGTGCCAGCAGTCTCGCCGGGGCAGCCTACGAGCAGTACTTC.